The rows below give T cell receptor beta chains drawn from one sample of a study of T cell repertoires in cytomegalovirus infection. Each CDR3 protein is one row after TCRdb ran MiXCR on the reads. The table records 100,000 or so distinct CDR3 sequences, roughly a quarter of them present only once. The source material was CD8+ T cells from PBMCs. The receptors shown here come from a human donor in good health (CMV status not recorded). Some clones in this sample may be carry-over from other donors' samples. CDR3s include the opening cysteine and the closing phenylalanine or tryptophan. Each record gives: J gene, V gene, clone size, CDR3 protein. Clone size, where shown, is once, few, many, or a class for clones that have expanded.

j_gene: TRBJ2-7
v_gene: TRBV20-1
abundance: .
CDR3aa: CSARDGTSGVPYEQYF

j_gene: TRBJ2-7
v_gene: TRBV11-3
abundance: .
CDR3aa: CASSIPTGYEQYF

j_gene: TRBJ2-5
v_gene: TRBV7-2
abundance: many
CDR3aa: CASSLARGSQETQYF

j_gene: TRBJ2-7
v_gene: TRBV7-9
abundance: .
CDR3aa: CASSLPFQSYEQYF

j_gene: TRBJ1-6
v_gene: TRBV4-1
abundance: few
CDR3aa: CASSQEGKGSNSPLHF

j_gene: TRBJ2-1
v_gene: TRBV20-1
abundance: .
CDR3aa: CSVSPTSGRAYEQFF

j_gene: TRBJ1-2
v_gene: TRBV9
abundance: .
CDR3aa: CASSLDSHYGYTF

j_gene: TRBJ1-1
v_gene: TRBV12-3/TRBV12-4
abundance: once
CDR3aa: CASSPGQGALTEAFF

j_gene: TRBJ2-7
v_gene: TRBV29-1
abundance: .
CDR3aa: CSVFSGQYEQYF

j_gene: TRBJ2-1
v_gene: TRBV20-1
abundance: .
CDR3aa: CSVRGGTASYNEQFF

j_gene: TRBJ2-1
v_gene: TRBV30
abundance: .
CDR3aa: CAWSPPTLAGAHNEQFF

j_gene: TRBJ2-1
v_gene: TRBV29-1
abundance: few
CDR3aa: CSVEGSGYNEQFF

j_gene: TRBJ2-2
v_gene: TRBV10-3
abundance: many
CDR3aa: CAISESGQAPHNGLASNTGELFF

j_gene: TRBJ1-6
v_gene: TRBV6-4
abundance: few
CDR3aa: CASSDSPNSPLHF

j_gene: TRBJ2-1
v_gene: TRBV28
abundance: few
CDR3aa: CASSLTVNEQFF

j_gene: TRBJ1-2
v_gene: TRBV5-1
abundance: few
CDR3aa: CASSLAGKGYGYTF

j_gene: TRBJ1-2
v_gene: TRBV29-1
abundance: .
CDR3aa: CSVEDRVQIGYTF

j_gene: TRBJ1-1
v_gene: TRBV10-1
abundance: .
CDR3aa: CASSEGGTEAFF

j_gene: TRBJ2-7
v_gene: TRBV28
abundance: few
CDR3aa: CASSLPGSWGQGASEQYF

j_gene: TRBJ2-3
v_gene: TRBV28
abundance: few
CDR3aa: CASTHGTNTQYF

j_gene: TRBJ2-4
v_gene: TRBV29-1
abundance: .
CDR3aa: CSAPIGTDQNIQYF

j_gene: TRBJ2-2
v_gene: TRBV7-2
abundance: many
CDR3aa: CASSFPGQGVPGELFF

j_gene: TRBJ2-7
v_gene: TRBV28
abundance: many
CDR3aa: CASSVTGSSYEQYF

j_gene: TRBJ2-1
v_gene: TRBV19
abundance: .
CDR3aa: CASSQGYNEQFF

j_gene: TRBJ1-6
v_gene: TRBV27
abundance: .
CDR3aa: CASRTGAHSPLHF